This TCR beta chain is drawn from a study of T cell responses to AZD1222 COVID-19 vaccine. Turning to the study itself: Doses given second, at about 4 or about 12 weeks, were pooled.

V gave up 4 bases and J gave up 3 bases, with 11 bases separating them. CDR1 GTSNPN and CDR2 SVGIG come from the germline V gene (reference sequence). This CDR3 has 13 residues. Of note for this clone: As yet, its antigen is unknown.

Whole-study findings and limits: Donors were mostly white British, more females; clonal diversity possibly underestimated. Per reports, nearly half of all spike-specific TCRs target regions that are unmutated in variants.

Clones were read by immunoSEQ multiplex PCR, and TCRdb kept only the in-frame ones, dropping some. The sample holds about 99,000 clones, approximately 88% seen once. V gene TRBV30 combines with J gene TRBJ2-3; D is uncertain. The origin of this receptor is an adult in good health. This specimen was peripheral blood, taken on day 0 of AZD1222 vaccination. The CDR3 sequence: CAWTHPVTDTQYF. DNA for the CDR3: TGTGCCTGGACCCATCCGGTGACAGATACGCAGTATTTT.